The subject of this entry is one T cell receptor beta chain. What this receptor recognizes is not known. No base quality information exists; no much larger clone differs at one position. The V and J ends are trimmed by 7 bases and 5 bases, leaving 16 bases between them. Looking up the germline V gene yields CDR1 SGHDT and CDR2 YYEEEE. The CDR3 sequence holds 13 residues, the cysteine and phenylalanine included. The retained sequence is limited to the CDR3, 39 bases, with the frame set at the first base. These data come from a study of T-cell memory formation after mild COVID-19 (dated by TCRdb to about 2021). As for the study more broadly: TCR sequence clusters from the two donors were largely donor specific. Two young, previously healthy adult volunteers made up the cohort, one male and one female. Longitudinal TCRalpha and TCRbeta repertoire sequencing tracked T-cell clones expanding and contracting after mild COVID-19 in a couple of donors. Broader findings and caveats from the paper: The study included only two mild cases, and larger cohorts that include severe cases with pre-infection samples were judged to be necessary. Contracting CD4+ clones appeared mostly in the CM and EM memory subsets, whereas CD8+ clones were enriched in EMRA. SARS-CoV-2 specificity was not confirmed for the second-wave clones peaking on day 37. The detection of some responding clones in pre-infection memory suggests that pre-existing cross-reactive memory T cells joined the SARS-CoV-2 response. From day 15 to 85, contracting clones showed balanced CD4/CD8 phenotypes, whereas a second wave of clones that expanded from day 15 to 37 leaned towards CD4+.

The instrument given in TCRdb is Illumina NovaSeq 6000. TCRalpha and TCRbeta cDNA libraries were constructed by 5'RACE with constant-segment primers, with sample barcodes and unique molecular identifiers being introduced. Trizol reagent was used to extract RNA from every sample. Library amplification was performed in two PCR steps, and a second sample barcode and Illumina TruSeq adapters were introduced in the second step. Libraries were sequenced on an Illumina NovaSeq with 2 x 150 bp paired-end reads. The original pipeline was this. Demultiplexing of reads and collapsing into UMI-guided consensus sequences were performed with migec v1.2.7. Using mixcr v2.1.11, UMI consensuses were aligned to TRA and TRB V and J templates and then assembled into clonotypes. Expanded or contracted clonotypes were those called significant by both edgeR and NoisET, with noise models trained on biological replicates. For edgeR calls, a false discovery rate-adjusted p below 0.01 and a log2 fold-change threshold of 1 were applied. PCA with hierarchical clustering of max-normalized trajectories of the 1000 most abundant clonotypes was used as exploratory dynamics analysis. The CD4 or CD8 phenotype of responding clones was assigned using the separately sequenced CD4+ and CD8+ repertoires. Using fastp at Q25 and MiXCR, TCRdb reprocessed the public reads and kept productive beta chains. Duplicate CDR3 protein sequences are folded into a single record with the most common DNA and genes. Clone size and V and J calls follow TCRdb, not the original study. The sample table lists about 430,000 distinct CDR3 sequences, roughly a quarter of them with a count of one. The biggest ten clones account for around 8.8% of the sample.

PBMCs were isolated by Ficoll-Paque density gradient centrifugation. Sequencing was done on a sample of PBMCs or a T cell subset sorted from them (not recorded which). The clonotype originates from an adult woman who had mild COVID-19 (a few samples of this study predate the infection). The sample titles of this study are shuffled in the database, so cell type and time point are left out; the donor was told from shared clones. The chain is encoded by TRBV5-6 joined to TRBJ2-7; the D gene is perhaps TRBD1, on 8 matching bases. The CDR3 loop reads CASSQGAGDEQYF. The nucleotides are TGTGCCAGCTCCCAGGGGGCGGGAGACGAGCAGTACTTC.